This T cell receptor beta chain emerged from a study of blood T cell repertoires in COVID-19. Study-wide context: Spain, Italy and the United States supplied samples that represented acute and convalescent COVID-19. The analysed material was cDNA or gDNA that came from T cells, B-cell-depleted T cells, or PBMCs.

Original analysis: Scientists estimated how many nucleated cells there were by amplifying reference gene primers. The table came from immunoSEQ multiplex PCR; TCRdb's copy has only in-frame clones and leaves some out. Clonal size and the V and J genes are those of that table, whereas D and trimming came from the DNA. Among fewer than 200,000 clones listed, 70% to 90% were seen once. In germline, CDR1 is SEHNR, CDR2 FQNEAQ (reference sequence). The CDR3 is 12 residues long. V lost 5 bases and J lost 3, with 8 bases in between. Worth noting for this clone: This same CDR3 is encoded by further DNA sequences in the sample.

The sequencing input was peripheral blood. This chain links TRBV7-9 with TRBJ2-7; D might be TRBD1 (6 bases). This clonotype was sampled from a man between 60 and 75 years old who had recovered from COVID-19. CDR3 residues: CASSLQGYEQYF. The CDR3, as DNA: TGTGCCAGCAGCCTACAGGGCTACGAGCAGTACTTC.